The present TCR beta chain was sequenced within a study of Graves' ophthalmopathy and Graves' hyperthyroidism. RNA transcripts yielded amplified TCR beta CDR3 regions. Amplification began with first-round RT-PCR using HTBI primers, then second-round multiplex PCR was performed. One entry per CDR3 protein, called by TCRdb with MiXCR from the multiplex PCR reads. The data contain about 200,000 distinct CDR3 sequences, under 30% of them seen just once; the ten biggest clones take up about 9.1%. Whole-study findings and limits: The model reached 70.59% sensitivity and 72.22% specificity for predicting ophthalmopathy progression.

The table lists this clonotype with many counts. The antigen is unknown. The CDR3 extends over 12 amino acids. The ends were cut back, 6 bases at V and 6 bases at J, with 12 bases in the middle. Material: peripheral blood. This clonotype was obtained from a man aged 50 to 59 with Graves' ophthalmopathy. The chain has TRBV12-3 or TRBV12-4 and TRBJ2-7; D unclear. The CDR3 protein is CASRMVNSEQYF. DNA for the CDR3: TGTGCCAGCAGGATGGTTAATTCCGAGCAGTACTTC.